This passage covers 28 T cell receptor beta chains from one sample sequenced in a study of T cell repertoires in cytomegalovirus infection. The antigens of these receptors remain unknown. TCRdb reprocessed the reads via MiXCR and lists one record per CDR3 protein. The repertoire has hundreds of thousands of distinct CDR3 sequences, less than 35% of them found once; the top ten carry roughly an eighth. The sample consisted of cultured CD8+ T cells from PBMCs, taken from culture after CMV antigen stimulation. Receptor source: a human donor in good health (CMV status not recorded). Some clones in this sample may be carry-over from other donors' samples.

This chain uses TRBV6-2 or TRBV6-3 with TRBJ1-1, with D hard to call. V was trimmed by 6 bases and J by 5 bases, leaving 16 bases between them. CDR1 and CDR2 (germline): MNHEY, SVGEGT. The CDR3 sequence is 14 residues long. CDR3 in DNA: TGTGCCAGCAGCCCGGATGTACGAGATACTGAAGCTTTCTTT. Its translation is CASSPDVRDTEAFF.

This clonotype was counted between two and nine times. The chain recombines TRBV6-5 with TRBJ2-1, with a possible D match to TRBD1 (6 bases). The CDR3 totals 12 residues. Trimming cost V 11 bases and J 7 bases, with 15 bases left between them. Germline values: CDR1 MNHEY, CDR2 SVGAGI. CDR3 DNA sequence: TGTGCCGTACTAACGGACAGTAATGAGCAGTTCTTC. As protein: CAVLTDSNEQFF.

This clonotype appeared a few times. J is TRBJ2-1 and V is TRBV20-1; 13 bases agree with TRBD2. The CDR3 sequence is 15 residues long. Germline V CDR1 and CDR2: DFQATT, SNEGSKA (reference sequence). The V and J ends lost 4 bases and 9 bases, in that order; junction bases with no gene match: 9. The CDR3 protein is CSATAGTSGVVEQFF. In DNA form, the CDR3 reads TGCAGTGCTACAGCAGGGACTAGCGGGGTAGTTGAGCAGTTCTTC.

This clonotype was observed a single time. The junction departs from the called germline gene at one end, perhaps through a read error. The chain uses TRBV5-6 and TRBJ2-7; D is ambiguous. CDR3 length: 10 residues. Per the germline V gene, CDR1 is SGHDT and CDR2 is YYEEEE. The CDR3 spells CASSFDEQNF. In DNA form, the CDR3 reads TGTGCCAGCAGCTTTGACGAGCAGAACTTC.

CDR3 DNA: TGTGCCAGCAGTTACTCGGTCCCAGGGGGGAAAGGTGAAGCTTTCTTT. Its translation: CASSYSVPGGKGEAFF. V is TRBV6-6 and J is TRBJ1-1; 7 nucleotides agree with TRBD1. With 0 bases clipped from V and 7 bases from J, the junction kept 11 bases outside the gene matches. CDR3 length: 16 residues. The germline CDR1 and CDR2 sequences are MNHNY and SVGAGI (reference sequence).

The rearrangement joins TRBV19 to TRBJ2-7; no clear D gene. V was clipped by 2 bases and J by 5 bases, with 16 bases between them. CDR3 length equals 15 residues. Germline V CDR1 and CDR2: LNHDA, SQIVND (reference sequence). Written as DNA, the CDR3 is TGTGCCAGTAGTATAACGGTCACAGCGTTCCACGAGCAGTACGTC. Encoded protein: CASSITVTAFHEQYV.

This sequence joins TRBV3-1 and TRBJ2-5; 9 nucleotides line up with TRBD2. The germline V gene encodes CDR1 LGHDT and CDR2 YNNKEL (reference sequence). CDR3 length equals 16 residues. V gave up 3 bases and J gave up 5 bases; unmatched junction bases: 10. The CDR3 bases are TGTGCCAGCAGCCACCGGGCTAGCGGGGACTTTGAGACCCAGTACTTC. This gives the protein CASSHRASGDFETQYF.

This clonotype was seen repeatedly, ten times or more. This chain connects TRBV5-6 to TRBJ1-5, with 7 bases fitting TRBD1. This CDR3 region has 14 residues. V dropped 3 bases and J dropped 3; count of bases not matched to a gene: 3. Germline CDR1 reads SGHDT; CDR2 reads YYEEEE. CDR3 nucleotide sequence: TGTGCCAGCAGCTCGGGACAGCTCAATCAGCCCCAGCATTTT. This gives the protein CASSSGQLNQPQHF.

This chain links TRBV10-3 with TRBJ2-7; 9 bases align to TRBD1. The CDR3 is 16 amino acids. Germline CDR1 ENHRY, CDR2 SYGVKD. Trimming cost V 6 bases and J 4 bases; bases outside gene matches: 13. The CDR3 loop is CAIRRYLDRGGYEQYF. Written as DNA, the CDR3 is TGTGCCATCAGACGGTACCTGGACAGGGGCGGTTACGAGCAGTACTTC.

There are many counts of this clonotype. The CDR3 DNA reads TGTGCCAGCAGCTCTCCCTCCGGGGGGGGAGAGGAGACCCAGTACTTC. Translated: CASSSPSGGGEETQYF. The chain uses TRBV7-4 and TRBJ2-5; 8 bases are shared with TRBD2. CDR1 SGHVT and CDR2 SQSDAQ come from the germline V gene. The V gene end was trimmed by 4 bases and the J gene end by 5 bases; junction bases not matched to a gene: 12. The CDR3 length is 16 residues.

The gene calls are TRBV6-2 or TRBV6-3 and TRBJ2-1, with no clear D. The V end was cut by 2 bases, the J end by 5 bases, with 19 bases between. This CDR3 is 17 amino acids long. CDR1 is MNHEY, CDR2 SVGEGT, per germline. The CDR3 spells CASSYLRTVYFDNEQFF. The CDR3, as DNA: TGTGCCAGCAGTTACCTCAGGACCGTCTATTTTGACAATGAGCAGTTCTTC.

This clonotype has only a few counts. The gene calls are TRBV27 and TRBJ2-2, with unresolved D. The CDR3 extends over 14 amino acids. V dropped 6 bases and J dropped 4 bases, with 12 bases sitting between them. Per germline, CDR1 MNHEY and CDR2 SMNVEV (reference sequence). CDR3 in DNA: TGTGCCAGCAGCTGGATCGGTAGCACCGGGGAGCTGTTTTTT. Its translation: CASSWIGSTGELFF.

The J gene is TRBJ1-2, the V gene TRBV6-2 or TRBV6-3, with 7 bases matching TRBD1. The V gene end was trimmed by 8 bases and the J gene end by 7 bases; junction bases not matched to a gene: 4. The V gene's germline CDR1 is MNHEY and CDR2 SVGEGT. This CDR3 contains 11 residues. The CDR3, as DNA: TGTGCCAGCCGGGACAGCTCTGGCTACACCTTC. It encodes CASRDSSGYTF.

This rearrangement joins TRBV7-6 to TRBJ1-2; D unresolved. The V gene lost 1 base and the J gene lost 2 bases, with 17 bases spanning the gap. The length of the CDR3 is 17 residues. Per germline, CDR1 SGHVS and CDR2 FNYEAQ. The CDR3 loop is CASSLEWAGRPNYGYTF. DNA for the CDR3: TGTGCCAGCAGCTTAGAGTGGGCAGGCCGACCAAACTATGGCTACACCTTC.

In its sample, this clonotype was seen a few times. The rearrangement links TRBV7-8 to TRBJ1-2; D is perhaps TRBD1 (5 bases). Trimming left V 6 bases short and J 1 base short, with 12 bases between. This CDR3 comprises 14 residues. Germline CDR1 reads SGHVS; CDR2 reads FQNEAQ. CDR3 residues: CASSSGFVNYGYTF. Here the CDR3 DNA reads TGTGCCAGCAGTTCAGGGTTTGTTAACTATGGCTACACCTTC.

This chain uses TRBV14 with TRBJ2-7; D gene uncertain. Germline V lookup: CDR1 SGHDN, CDR2 FVKESK. There are 12 residues in the CDR3. With 0 bases removed from V and 6 bases from J, the gap between germline ends came to 6 bases. For the CDR3, the DNA is TGTGCCAGCAGCCAAGATAAGAGCGAGCAGTACGTC. Its translation: CASSQDKSEQYV.

This chain joins TRBV6-8 and TRBJ2-7, with D maybe TRBD1 (5 bases). V was clipped by 5 bases and J by 3 bases, with 17 bases between them. Germline CDR1 reads MNHGY; CDR2 reads SAAAGT. The CDR3 extends over 15 amino acids. CDR3 in DNA: TGTGCCAGCAGTGACGTAGGGGCGACTTTCTACGAGCAGTACGTC. Translated, it gives CASSDVGATFYEQYV.

This clonotype was counted only a few times. The CDR3 loop is CASRRPNTEAFF. The CDR3 nucleotides read TGTGCCAGCAGGAGGCCGAACACTGAAGCTTTCTTT. This chain connects TRBV7-8 to TRBJ1-1; D is ambiguous. This CDR3 is 12 amino acids long. Between the trimmed V and J ends, which lost 6 bases and 1 base, there was a span of 6 bases. Germline V gene data show CDR1 as SGHVS and CDR2 as FQNEAQ.

The genes are TRBV11-3 and TRBJ2-1; D is possibly TRBD2 (5 bases). V was cut by 1 base and J by 5 bases, with 15 bases left in between. The germline V gene has CDR1 SGHNT and CDR2 YENEEA. The CDR3 has 16 amino acids. The CDR3 DNA sequence: TGTGCCAGCAGCTTAGGTGGGGAGTTTCTAAACAATGAGCAGTTCTTC. Translation: CASSLGGEFLNNEQFF.

This clonotype was detected a few times. The V call is TRBV18, the J call TRBJ2-3; TRBD1 agrees at 7 bases. Germline lookup yields CDR1 KGHSH and CDR2 LQKENI. V was pared by 8 bases and J by 0 bases, with 8 bases of the junction left unmatched. The CDR3 runs 15 residues. The CDR3 DNA sequence: TGTGCCAGCCCTCGGGACAGCTCAAGCACAGATACGCAGTATTTT. Its protein is CASPRDSSSTDTQYF.

The chain is built from TRBV24-1 and TRBJ1-2; D possibly corresponds to TRBD1 (5 bases). Germline V gene data show CDR1 as KGHDR and CDR2 as SFDVKD. The CDR3 has 17 amino acids. V lost 7 bases, J lost 5 bases, and 25 bases lay in between. The CDR3 DNA reads TGTGCCACCAGCCCGGGAAAAGGGGCCCTCCGCCTATATGGCTACACCTTC. Protein: CATSPGKGALRLYGYTF.

This clonotype was seen a few times. V usage is TRBV7-2 and J usage is TRBJ1-5, with TRBD1 matching over 7 bases. Trimming at V came to 5 bases and at J to 5 bases, leaving 12 bases not matched to a gene. In germline, CDR1 is SGHTA, CDR2 FQGNSA. The length of the CDR3 is 16 residues. CDR3 loop: CASSLGAGGLYQPQHF. CDR3 nucleotides: TGTGCCAGCAGCCTGGGTGCAGGGGGGCTTTATCAGCCCCAGCATTTT.

This clonotype was detected only a few times. The genes are TRBV12-3 or TRBV12-4 and TRBJ1-6, with a tentative D call TRBD1 (5 bases). The CDR3 runs to 16 residues. V was shortened by 0 bases and J by 5 bases, with 11 bases between the two germline ends. CDR3 DNA: TGTGCCAGCAGTTTAGCGCGGTCGGGGGATAATTCACCCCTCCACTTT. It encodes CASSLARSGDNSPLHF.

The chain employs TRBV6-2 or TRBV6-3 and TRBJ2-2; D unclear. V was pared by 2 bases and J by 4 bases, with 5 bases between. This CDR3 comprises 13 residues. Germline CDR1 reads MNHEY; CDR2 reads SVGEGT. The DNA for the CDR3 is TGTGCCAGCAGTTACCTGTTCACCGGGGAGCTGTTTTTT. This translates into CASSYLFTGELFF.

This clonotype has ten or more counts. J is TRBJ1-1 and V is TRBV6-1, with TRBD1 as a possible D gene (6 bases). Between the trimmed V and J ends, which lost 6 bases and 2 bases, there was a span of 16 bases. The germline gives CDR1 MNHNS, CDR2 SASEGT. The CDR3 loop spans 15 amino acids. CDR3 in amino acids: CASSASLGANTEAFF. The CDR3 DNA reads TGTGCCAGCAGCGCTTCCCTGGGGGCAAACACTGAAGCTTTCTTT.

This clonotype came up once. J is TRBJ1-1 and V is TRBV29-1; maybe TRBD1 (5 bases). The CDR3 contains 14 residues. CDR1 and CDR2 (germline): SQVTM, ANQGSEA. The CDR3 DNA sequence: TGCACCATATGGGACGGAGATATGAACACTGAAGCTTTCTTT. Translating it yields CTIWDGDMNTEAFF.

This clonotype turned up a few times. This rearrangement joins TRBV27 to TRBJ1-2; 8 nucleotides line up with TRBD1. CDR1 MNHEY and CDR2 SMNVEV come from the germline V gene (reference sequence). The V and J ends lost 2 bases and 4 bases, in that order; junction bases with no gene match: 6. The CDR3 consists of 15 residues. CDR3 in amino acids: CASSLVQGGAYGYTF. CDR3 coding DNA: TGTGCCAGCAGTTTAGTACAGGGGGGTGCCTATGGCTACACCTTC.

This clonotype has more than one count but fewer than ten. The gene calls are TRBV10-3 and TRBJ2-7; 12 bases are a match to TRBD2. The CDR3 totals 15 residues. Trimming took 4 bases from V and 3 from J; bases not matched to a gene: 4. CDR1 ENHRY and CDR2 SYGVKD come from the germline V gene. Here the CDR3 reads CAISGTSGALYEQYF. Here the CDR3 DNA reads TGTGCCATCAGTGGGACTAGCGGGGCTCTCTACGAGCAGTACTTC.